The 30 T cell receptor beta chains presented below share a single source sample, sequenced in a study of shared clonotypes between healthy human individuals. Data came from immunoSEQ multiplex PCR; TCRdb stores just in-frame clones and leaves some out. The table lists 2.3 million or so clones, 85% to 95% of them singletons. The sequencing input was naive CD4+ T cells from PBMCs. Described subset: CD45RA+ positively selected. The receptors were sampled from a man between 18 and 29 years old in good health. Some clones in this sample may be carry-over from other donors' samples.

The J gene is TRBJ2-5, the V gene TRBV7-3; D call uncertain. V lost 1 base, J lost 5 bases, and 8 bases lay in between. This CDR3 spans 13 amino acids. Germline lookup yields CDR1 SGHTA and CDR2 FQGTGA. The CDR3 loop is CASSLKGYETQYF. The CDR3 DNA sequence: TGTGCCAGCAGCTTAAAAGGTTATGAGACCCAGTACTTC. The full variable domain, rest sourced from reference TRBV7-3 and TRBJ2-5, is GAGVSQTPSNKVTEKGKYVELRCDPISGHTALYWYRQSLGQGPEFLIYFQGTGAADDSGLPNDRFFAVRPEGSVSTLKIQRTERGDSAVYLCASSLKGYETQYFGPGTRLLVL.

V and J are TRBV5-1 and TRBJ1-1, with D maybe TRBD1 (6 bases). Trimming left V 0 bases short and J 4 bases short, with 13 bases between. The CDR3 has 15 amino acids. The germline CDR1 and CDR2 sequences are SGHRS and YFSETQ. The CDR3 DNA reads TGCGCCAGCAGCTTGGAGGGCAGGGGATTCACTGAAGCTTTCTTT. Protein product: CASSLEGRGFTEAFF.

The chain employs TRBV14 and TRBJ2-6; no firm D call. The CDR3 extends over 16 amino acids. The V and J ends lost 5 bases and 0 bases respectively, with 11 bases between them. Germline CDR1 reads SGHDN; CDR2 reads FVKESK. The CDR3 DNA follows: TGTGCCAGCAGCGAGTACTCCAGCTCTGGGGCCAACGTCCTGACTTTC. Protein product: CASSEYSSSGANVLTF.

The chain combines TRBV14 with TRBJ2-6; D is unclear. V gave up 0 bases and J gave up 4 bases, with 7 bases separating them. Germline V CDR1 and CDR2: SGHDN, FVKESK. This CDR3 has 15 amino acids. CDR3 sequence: CASSQDGRGANVLTF. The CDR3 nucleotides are TGTGCCAGCAGCCAAGACGGGCGGGGGGCCAACGTCCTGACTTTC.

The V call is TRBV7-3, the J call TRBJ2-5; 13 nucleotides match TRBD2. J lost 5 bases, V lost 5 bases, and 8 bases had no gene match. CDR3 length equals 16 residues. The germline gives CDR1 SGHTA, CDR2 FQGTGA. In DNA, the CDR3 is TGTGCCAGCAGCCCCCTACGGACTAGCGGGAGCGAGACCCAGTACTTC. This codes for CASSPLRTSGSETQYF. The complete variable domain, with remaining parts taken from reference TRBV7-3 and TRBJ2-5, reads GAGVSQTPSNKVTEKGKYVELRCDPISGHTALYWYRQSLGQGPEFLIYFQGTGAADDSGLPNDRFFAVRPEGSVSTLKIQRTERGDSAVYLCASSPLRTSGSETQYFGPGTRLLVL.

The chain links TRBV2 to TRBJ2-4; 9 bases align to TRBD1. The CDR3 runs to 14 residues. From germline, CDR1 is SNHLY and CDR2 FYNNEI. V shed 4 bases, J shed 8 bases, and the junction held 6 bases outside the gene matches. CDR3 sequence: CASSVGQGIDIQYF. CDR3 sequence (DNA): TGTGCCAGCAGTGTGGGACAGGGAATAGACATTCAGTACTTC.

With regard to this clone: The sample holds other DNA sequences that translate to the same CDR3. The CDR3 DNA reads as TGCGCCAGCAGCTTAGGACAGGGGGCTGGGGCCAACGTCCTGACTTTC. As protein: CASSLGQGAGANVLTF. The chain links TRBV5-1 to TRBJ2-6; 10 bases agree with TRBD1. The CDR3 is 16 residues long. Trimming removed 2 bases from V and 2 bases from J; junction bases left unmatched: 1. CDR1 is SGHRS, CDR2 YFSETQ, per germline.

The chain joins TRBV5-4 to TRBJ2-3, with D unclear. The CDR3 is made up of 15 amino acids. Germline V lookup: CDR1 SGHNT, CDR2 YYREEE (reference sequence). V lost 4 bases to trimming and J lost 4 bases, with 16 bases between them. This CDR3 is CASSPPGPRADTQYF. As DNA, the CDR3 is TGTGCCAGCAGCCCCCCGGGCCCGCGAGCAGATACGCAGTATTTT.

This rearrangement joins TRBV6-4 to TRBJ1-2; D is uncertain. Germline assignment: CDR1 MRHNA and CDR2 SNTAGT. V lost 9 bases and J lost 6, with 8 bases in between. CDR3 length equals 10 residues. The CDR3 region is CARSKDGYTF. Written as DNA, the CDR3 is TGTGCCAGATCAAAGGATGGCTACACCTTC.

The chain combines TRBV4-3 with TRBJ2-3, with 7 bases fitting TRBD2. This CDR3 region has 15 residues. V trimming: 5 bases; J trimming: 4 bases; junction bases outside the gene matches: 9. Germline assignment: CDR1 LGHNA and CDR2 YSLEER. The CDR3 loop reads CASSLGLVGADTQYF. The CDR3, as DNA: TGCGCCAGCAGCTTAGGACTAGTCGGGGCAGATACGCAGTATTTT.

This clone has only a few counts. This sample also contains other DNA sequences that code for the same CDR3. The CDR3 loop reads CAWSRTGDGYTF. DNA of the CDR3: TGTGCCTGGAGTAGGACAGGGGATGGCTACACCTTC. The chain joins TRBV30 to TRBJ1-2; 9 nucleotides align to TRBD1. Germline V lookup: CDR1 GTSNPN, CDR2 SVGIG (reference sequence). This CDR3 is built from 12 residues. The J segment lost 6 bases and the V segment lost 2 bases, leaving 1 base of the junction unmatched.

The CDR3 nucleotides read TGTGCCAGCATCCGGCCGGGCACCGGGGAGCTGTTTTTT. Encoded protein: CASIRPGTGELFF. The V and J genes are TRBV28 and TRBJ2-2, with D hard to call. From germline, CDR1 is MDHEN and CDR2 SYDVKM. Trimming removed 7 bases from V and 4 bases from J, with 10 bases in between. CDR3 length equals 13 residues.

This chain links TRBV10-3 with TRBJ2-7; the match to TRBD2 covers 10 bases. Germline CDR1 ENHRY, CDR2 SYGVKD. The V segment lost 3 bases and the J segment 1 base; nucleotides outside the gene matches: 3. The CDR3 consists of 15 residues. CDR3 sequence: CAISEVAGGSYEQYF. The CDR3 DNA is TGTGCCATCAGTGAAGTAGCGGGAGGATCCTACGAGCAGTACTTC.

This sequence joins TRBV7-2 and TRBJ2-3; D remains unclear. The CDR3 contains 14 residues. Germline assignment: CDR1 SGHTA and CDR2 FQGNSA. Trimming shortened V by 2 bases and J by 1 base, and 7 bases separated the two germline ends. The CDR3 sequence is CASSLSTGTDTQYF. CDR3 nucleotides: TGTGCCAGCAGCTTAAGTACCGGCACAGATACGCAGTATTTT. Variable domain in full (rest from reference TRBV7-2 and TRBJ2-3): GAGVSQSPSNKVTEKGKDVELRCDPISGHTALYWYRQSLGQGLEFLIYFQGNSAPDKSGLPSDRFSAERTGGSVSTLTIQRTQQEDSAVYLCASSLSTGTDTQYFGPGTRLTVL.

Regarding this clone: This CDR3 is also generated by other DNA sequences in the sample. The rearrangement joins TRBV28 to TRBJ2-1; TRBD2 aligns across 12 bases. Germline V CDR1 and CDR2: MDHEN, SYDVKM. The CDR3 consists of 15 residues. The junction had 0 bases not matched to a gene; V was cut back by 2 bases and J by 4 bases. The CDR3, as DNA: TGTGCCAGCAGTTTAGGACTAGCGGGGTACAATGAGCAGTTCTTC. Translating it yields CASSLGLAGYNEQFF.

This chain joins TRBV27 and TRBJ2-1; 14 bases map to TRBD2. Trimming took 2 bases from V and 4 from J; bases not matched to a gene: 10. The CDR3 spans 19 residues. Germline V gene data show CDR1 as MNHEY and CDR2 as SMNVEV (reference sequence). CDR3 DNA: TGTGCCAGCAGTTTAAGACTAGCGGGAGGGCCATCCCATTACAATGAGCAGTTCTTC. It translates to CASSLRLAGGPSHYNEQFF.

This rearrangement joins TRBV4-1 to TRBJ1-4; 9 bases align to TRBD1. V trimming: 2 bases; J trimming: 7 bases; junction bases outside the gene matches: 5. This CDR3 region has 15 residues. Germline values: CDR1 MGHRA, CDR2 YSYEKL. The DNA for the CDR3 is TGCGCCAGCAGCCAAACGCACAGGGGGCCTGAAAAACTGTTTTTT. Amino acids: CASSQTHRGPEKLFF.

CDR3 nucleotides: TGTGCCAGCAGCGAGAAAACTAGCAGAATCTACAATGAGCAGTTCTTC. Translating it yields CASSEKTSRIYNEQFF. This chain connects TRBV27 to TRBJ2-1, with D maybe TRBD2 (6 bases). Germline loops: CDR1 MNHEY, CDR2 SMNVEV (reference sequence). V was cut by 6 bases and J by 3 bases, with 18 bases left in between. The CDR3 is 16 amino acids.

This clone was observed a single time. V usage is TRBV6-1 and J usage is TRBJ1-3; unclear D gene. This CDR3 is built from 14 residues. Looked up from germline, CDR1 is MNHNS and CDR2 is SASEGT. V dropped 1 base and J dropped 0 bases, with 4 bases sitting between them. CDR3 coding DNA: TGTGCCAGCAGTGAAGACGGCTCTGGAAACACCATATATTTT. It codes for CASSEDGSGNTIYF.

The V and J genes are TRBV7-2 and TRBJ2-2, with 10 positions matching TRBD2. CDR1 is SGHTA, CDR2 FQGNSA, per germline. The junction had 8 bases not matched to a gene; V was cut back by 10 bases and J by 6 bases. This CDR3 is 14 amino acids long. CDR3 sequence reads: CAISFLAGAGELFF. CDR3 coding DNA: TGTGCCATCTCATTTCTAGCGGGAGCCGGGGAGCTGTTTTTT.

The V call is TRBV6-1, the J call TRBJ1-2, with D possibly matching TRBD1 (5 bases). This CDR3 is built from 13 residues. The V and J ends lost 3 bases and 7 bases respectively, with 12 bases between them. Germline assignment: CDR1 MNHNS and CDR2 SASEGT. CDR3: CASSDGAGTGYTF. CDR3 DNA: TGTGCCAGCAGTGATGGCGCAGGGACTGGCTACACCTTC.

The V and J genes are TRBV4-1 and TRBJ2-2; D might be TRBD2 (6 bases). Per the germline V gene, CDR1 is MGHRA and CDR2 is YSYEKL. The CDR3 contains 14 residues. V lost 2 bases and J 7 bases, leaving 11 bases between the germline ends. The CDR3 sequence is CASSQPFGGGELFF. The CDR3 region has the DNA TGCGCCAGCAGCCAACCCTTCGGGGGCGGGGAGCTGTTTTTT.

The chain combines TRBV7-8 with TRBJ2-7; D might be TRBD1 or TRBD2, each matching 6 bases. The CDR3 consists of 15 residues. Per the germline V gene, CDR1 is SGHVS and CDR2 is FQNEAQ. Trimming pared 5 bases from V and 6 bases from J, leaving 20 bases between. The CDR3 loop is CASSLGGSVSGEQYF. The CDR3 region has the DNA TGTGCCAGCAGCCTCGGGGGCTCAGTTTCTGGCGAGCAGTACTTC.

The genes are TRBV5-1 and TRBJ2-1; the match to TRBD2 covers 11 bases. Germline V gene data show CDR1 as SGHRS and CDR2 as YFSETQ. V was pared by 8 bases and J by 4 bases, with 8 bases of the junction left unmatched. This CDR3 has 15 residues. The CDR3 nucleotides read TGCGCCAGTGAGACCGGGACTAGCGGATACAATGAGCAGTTCTTC. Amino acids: CASETGTSGYNEQFF.

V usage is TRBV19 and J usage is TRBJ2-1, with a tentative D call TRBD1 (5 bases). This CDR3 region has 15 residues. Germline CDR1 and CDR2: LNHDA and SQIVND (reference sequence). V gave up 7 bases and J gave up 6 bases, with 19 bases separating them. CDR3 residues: CASNQWGLRANEQFF. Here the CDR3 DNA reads TGTGCCAGTAATCAGTGGGGCTTAAGGGCCAATGAGCAGTTCTTC.

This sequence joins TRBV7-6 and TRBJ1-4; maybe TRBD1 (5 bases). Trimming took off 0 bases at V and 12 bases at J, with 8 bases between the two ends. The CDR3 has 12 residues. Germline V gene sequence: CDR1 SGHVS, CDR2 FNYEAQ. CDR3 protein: CASSLAMGELFF. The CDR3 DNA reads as TGTGCCAGCAGCTTAGCAATGGGGGAACTGTTTTTT.

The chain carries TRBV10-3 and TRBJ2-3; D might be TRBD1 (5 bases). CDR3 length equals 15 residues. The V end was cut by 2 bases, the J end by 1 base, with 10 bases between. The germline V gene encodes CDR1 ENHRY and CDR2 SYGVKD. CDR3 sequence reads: CAISEVLGGTDTQYF. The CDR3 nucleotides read TGTGCCATCAGTGAGGTCCTAGGGGGCACAGATACGCAGTATTTT.

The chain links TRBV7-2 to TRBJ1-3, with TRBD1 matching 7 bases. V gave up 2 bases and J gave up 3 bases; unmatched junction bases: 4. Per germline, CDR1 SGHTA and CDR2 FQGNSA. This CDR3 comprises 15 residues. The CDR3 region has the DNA TGTGCCAGCAGCTTACAGGGGGTGTTTGGAAACACCATATATTTT. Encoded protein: CASSLQGVFGNTIYF.

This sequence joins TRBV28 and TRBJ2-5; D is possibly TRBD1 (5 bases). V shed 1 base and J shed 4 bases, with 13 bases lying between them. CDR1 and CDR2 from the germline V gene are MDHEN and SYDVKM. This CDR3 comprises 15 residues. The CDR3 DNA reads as TGTGCCAGCAGTTTATCCTCAGGGATTGGAGAGACCCAGTACTTC. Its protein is CASSLSSGIGETQYF.

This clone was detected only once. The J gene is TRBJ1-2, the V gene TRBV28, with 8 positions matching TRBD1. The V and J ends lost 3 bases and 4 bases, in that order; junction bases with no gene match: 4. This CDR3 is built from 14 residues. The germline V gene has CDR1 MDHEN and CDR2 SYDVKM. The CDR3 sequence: CASSLTDRGYGYTF. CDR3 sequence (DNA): TGTGCCAGCAGTTTGACAGACAGGGGCTATGGCTACACCTTC.